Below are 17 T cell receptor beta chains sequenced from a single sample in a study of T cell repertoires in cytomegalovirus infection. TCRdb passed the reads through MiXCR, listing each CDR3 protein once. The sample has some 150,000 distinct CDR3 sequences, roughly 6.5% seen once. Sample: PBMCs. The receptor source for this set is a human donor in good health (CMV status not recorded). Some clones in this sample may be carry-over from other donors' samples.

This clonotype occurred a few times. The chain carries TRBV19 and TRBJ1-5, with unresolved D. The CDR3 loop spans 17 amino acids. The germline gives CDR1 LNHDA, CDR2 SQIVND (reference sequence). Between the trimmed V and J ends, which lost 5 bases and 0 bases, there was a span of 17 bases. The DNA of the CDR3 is TGTGCCAGTAGTGGTGACATCGAGATCAATAGCAATCAGCCCCAGCATTTT. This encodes CASSGDIEINSNQPQHF. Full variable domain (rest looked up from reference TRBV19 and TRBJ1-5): DGGITQSPKYLFRKEGQNVTLSCEQNLNHDAMYWYRQDPGQGLRLIYYSQIVNDFQKGDIAEGYSVSREKKESFPLTVTSAQKNPTAFYLCASSGDIEINSNQPQHFGDGTRLSIL.

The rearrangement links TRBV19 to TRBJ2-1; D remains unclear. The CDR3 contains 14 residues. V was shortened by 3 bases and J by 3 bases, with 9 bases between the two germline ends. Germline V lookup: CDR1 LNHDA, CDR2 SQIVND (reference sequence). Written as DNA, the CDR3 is TGTGCCAGTAGTATGGACCTACTCTACAATGAGCAGTTCTTC. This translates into CASSMDLLYNEQFF.

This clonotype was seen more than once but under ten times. The CDR3: CASGTRGGNTGELFF. The CDR3 DNA reads TGTGCCAGCGGTACGCGGGGAGGCAACACCGGGGAGCTGTTTTTT. The gene calls are TRBV4-2 and TRBJ2-2; a possible D gene is TRBD2 (6 bases). The germline V gene encodes CDR1 LGHNA and CDR2 YNFKEQ. V lost 8 bases, J lost 2 bases, and 15 bases lay in between. The CDR3 runs 15 residues.

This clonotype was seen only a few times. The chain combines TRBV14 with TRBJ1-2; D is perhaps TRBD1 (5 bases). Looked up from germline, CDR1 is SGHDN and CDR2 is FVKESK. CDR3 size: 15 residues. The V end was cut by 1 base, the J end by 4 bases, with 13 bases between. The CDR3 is CASSQGARGVYGYTF. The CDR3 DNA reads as TGTGCCAGCAGCCAAGGGGCCCGGGGGGTCTATGGCTACACCTTC. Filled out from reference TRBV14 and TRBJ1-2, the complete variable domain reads EAGVTQFPSHSVIEKGQTVTLRCDPISGHDNLYWYRRVMGKEIKFLLHFVKESKQDESGMPNNRFLAERTGGTYSTLKVQPAELEDSGVYFCASSQGARGVYGYTFGSGTRLTVV.

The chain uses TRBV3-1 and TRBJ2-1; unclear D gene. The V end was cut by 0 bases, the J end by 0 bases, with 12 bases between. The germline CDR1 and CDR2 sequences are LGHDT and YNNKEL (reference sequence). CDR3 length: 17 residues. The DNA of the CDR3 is TGTGCCAGCAGCCAAGACTTTGGGGTCAACTCCTACAATGAGCAGTTCTTC. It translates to CASSQDFGVNSYNEQFF.

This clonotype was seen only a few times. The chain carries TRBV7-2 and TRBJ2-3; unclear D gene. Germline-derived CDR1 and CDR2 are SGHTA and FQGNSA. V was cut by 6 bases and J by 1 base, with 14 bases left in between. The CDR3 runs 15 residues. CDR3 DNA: TGTGCCAGCAGATCCATGGTCTTTCGCACAGATACGCAGTATTTT. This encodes CASRSMVFRTDTQYF.

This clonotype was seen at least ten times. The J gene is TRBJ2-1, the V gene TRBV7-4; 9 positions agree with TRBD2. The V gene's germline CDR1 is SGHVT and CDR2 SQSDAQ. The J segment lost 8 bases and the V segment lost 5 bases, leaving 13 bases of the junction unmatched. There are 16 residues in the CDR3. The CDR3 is CASSLPRGGAGHEQFF. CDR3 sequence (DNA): TGTGCCAGCAGCCTCCCCCGCGGGGGGGCCGGTCATGAGCAGTTCTTC. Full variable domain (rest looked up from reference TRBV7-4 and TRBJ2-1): GAGVSQSPRYKVAKRGRDVALRCDSISGHVTLYWYRQTLGQGSEVLTYSQSDAQRDKSGRPSGRFSAERPERSVSTLKIQRTEQGDSAVYLCASSLPRGGAGHEQFFGPGTRLTVL.

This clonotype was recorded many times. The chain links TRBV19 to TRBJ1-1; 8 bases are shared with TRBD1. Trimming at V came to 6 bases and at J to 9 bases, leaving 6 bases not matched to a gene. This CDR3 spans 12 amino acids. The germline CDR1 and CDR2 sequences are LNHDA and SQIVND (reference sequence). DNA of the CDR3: TGTGCCAGTAGCCAGGACAGGGTACAAGCTTTCTTT. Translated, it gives CASSQDRVQAFF.

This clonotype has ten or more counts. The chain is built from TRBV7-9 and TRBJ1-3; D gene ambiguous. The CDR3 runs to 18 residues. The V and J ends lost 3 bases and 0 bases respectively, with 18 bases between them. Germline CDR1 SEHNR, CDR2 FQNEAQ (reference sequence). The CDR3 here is CASSFPLGLGLSGNTIYF. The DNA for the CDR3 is TGTGCCAGCAGCTTCCCCCTAGGCCTCGGGCTCTCTGGAAACACCATATATTTT.

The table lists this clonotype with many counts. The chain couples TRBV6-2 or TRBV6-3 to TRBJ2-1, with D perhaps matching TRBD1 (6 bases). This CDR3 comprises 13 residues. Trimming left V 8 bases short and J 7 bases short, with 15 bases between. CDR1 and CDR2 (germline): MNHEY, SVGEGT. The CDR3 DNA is TGTGCCAGCGAACAGATCAGGGGTAATGAGCAGTTCTTC. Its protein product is CASEQIRGNEQFF.

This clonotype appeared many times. The CDR3 bases are TGCGCCAGCAGCCAAGCCTACAGGGGGAGAAGCTCCTACAATGAGCAGTTCTTC. Translating gives CASSQAYRGRSSYNEQFF. This chain uses TRBV4-3 with TRBJ2-1; 8 bases agree with TRBD1. The CDR3 runs to 18 residues. The J segment lost 0 bases and the V segment lost 1 base, leaving 8 bases of the junction unmatched. Germline V gene lookup returns CDR1 LGHNA and CDR2 YSLEER.

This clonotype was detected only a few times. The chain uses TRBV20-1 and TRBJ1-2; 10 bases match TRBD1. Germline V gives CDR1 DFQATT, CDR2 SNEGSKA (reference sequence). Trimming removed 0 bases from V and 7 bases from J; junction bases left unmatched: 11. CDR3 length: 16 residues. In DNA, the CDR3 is TGCAGTGCTAGAGAGACAGGGGGCGACTATTCAGGTGGCTACACCTTC. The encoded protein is CSARETGGDYSGGYTF.

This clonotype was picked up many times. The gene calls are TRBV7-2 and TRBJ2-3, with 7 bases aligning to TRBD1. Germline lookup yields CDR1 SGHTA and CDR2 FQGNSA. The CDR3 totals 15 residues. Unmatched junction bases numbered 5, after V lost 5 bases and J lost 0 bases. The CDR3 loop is CASSLGTASTDTQYF. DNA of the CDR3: TGTGCCAGCAGCCTCGGGACAGCTAGCACAGATACGCAGTATTTT.

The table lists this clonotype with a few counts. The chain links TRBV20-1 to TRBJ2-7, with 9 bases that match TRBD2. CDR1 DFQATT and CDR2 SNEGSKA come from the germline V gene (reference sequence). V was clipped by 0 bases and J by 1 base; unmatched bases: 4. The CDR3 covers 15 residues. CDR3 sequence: CSARDPAGGSYEQYF. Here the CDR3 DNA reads TGCAGTGCTAGAGATCCAGCGGGGGGTTCCTACGAGCAGTACTTC.

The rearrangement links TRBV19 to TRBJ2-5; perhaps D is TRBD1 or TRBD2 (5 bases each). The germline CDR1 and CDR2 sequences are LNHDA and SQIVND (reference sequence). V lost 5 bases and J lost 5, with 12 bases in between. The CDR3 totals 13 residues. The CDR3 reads CASSPRGVETQYF. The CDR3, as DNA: TGTGCCAGTAGTCCAAGAGGGGTGGAGACCCAGTACTTC.

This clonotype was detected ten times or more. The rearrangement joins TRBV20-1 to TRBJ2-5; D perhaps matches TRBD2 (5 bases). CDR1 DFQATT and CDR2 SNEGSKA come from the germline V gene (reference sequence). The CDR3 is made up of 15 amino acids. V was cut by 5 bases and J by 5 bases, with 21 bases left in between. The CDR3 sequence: CSAQLTGEKWETQYF. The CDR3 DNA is TGCAGTGCTCAACTGACCGGGGAGAAGTGGGAGACCCAGTACTTC.

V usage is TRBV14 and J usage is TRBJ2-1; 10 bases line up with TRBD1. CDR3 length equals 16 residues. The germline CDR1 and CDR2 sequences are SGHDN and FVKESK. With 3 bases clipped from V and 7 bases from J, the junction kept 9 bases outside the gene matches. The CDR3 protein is CASSQPGTGVWNEQFF. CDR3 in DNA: TGTGCCAGCAGCCAGCCGGGGACAGGGGTATGGAATGAGCAGTTCTTC.